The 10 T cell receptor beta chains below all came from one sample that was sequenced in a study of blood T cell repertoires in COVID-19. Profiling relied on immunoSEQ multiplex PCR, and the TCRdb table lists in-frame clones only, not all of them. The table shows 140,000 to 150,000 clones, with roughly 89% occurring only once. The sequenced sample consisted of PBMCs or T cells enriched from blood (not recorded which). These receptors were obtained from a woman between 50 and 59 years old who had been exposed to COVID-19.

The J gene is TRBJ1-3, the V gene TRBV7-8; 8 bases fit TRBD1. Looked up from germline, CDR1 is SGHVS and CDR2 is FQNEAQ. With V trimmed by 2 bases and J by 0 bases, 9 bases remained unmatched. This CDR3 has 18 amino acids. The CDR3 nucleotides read TGTGCCAGCAGCTTAATAGTCACAGGGGGATACTCTGGAAACACCATATATTTT. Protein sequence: CASSLIVTGGYSGNTIYF.

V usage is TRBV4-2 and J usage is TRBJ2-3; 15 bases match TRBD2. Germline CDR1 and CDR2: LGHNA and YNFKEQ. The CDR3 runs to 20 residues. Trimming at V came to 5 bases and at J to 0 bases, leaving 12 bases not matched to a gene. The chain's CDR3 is CASSIRARTSGGASTDTQYF. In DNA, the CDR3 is TGTGCCAGCAGCATACGGGCCCGGACTAGCGGGGGGGCTAGCACAGATACGCAGTATTTT.

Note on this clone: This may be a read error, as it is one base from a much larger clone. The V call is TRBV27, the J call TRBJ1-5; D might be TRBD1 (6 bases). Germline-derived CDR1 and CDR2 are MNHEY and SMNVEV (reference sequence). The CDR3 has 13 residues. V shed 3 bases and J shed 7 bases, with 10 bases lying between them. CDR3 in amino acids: CASSFGGLQPQHF. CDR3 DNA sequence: TGTGCCAGCAGTTTTGGGGGCCTGCAGCCCCAGCATTTT.

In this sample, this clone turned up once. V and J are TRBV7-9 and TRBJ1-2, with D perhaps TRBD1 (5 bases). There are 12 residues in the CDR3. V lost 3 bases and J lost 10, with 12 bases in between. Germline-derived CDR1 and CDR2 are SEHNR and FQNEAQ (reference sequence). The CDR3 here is CASSLARTNYTF. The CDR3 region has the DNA TGTGCCAGCAGCTTGGCCAGGACAAACTACACCTTC.

The CDR3 DNA reads as TGTGCCAGCAGGAACAGGGGGCCTGGAAACACCATATATTTT. Encoded protein: CASRNRGPGNTIYF. The gene calls are TRBV3-1 (or the pseudogene TRBV3-2) and TRBJ1-3; 9 bases fit TRBD1. Germline V CDR1 and CDR2: LGHDT, YNNKEL (reference sequence). This CDR3 is built from 14 residues. V trimming: 6 bases; J trimming: 2 bases; junction bases outside the gene matches: 2.

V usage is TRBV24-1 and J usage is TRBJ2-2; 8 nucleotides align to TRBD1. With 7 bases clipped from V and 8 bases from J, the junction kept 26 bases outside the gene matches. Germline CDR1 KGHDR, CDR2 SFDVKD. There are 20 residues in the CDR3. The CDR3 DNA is TGTGCCACCAGAGAAACAGGGGGATTACTCGTACGCTTGAGGAATGGGGAGCTGTTTTTT. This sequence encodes CATRETGGLLVRLRNGELFF.

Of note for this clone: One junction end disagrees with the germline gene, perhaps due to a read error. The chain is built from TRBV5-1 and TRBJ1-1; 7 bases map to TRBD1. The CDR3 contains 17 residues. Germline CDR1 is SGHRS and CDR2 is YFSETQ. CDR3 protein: CASTLTGRVDGNTEAFF. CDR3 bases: TGCGCCAGCACCTTGACAGGGAGGGTTGACGGGAACACTGAAGCTTTCTTT.

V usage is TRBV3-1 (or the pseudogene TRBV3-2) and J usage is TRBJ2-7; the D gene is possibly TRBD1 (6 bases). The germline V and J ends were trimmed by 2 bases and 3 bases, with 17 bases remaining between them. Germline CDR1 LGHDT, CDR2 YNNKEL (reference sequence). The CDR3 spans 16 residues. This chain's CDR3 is CASSQSIGTYDYEQYF. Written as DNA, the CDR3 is TGTGCCAGCAGCCAATCCATTGGGACATATGACTACGAGCAGTACTTC.

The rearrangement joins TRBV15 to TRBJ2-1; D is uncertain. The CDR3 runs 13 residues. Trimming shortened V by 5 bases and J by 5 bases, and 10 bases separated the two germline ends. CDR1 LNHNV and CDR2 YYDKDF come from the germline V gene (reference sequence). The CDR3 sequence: CATSEEPHNEQFF. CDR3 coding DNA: TGTGCCACCAGCGAGGAACCCCACAATGAGCAGTTCTTC.

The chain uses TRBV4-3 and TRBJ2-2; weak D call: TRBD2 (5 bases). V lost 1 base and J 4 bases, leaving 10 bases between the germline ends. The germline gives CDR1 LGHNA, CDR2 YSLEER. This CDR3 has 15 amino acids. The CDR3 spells CASSQGWESTGELFF. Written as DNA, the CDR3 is TGCGCCAGCAGCCAAGGGTGGGAGTCCACCGGGGAGCTGTTTTTT.